This T cell receptor beta chain was documented in a study of shared clonotypes between healthy human individuals (dated by TCRdb to the early 2020s). Background on the whole study: A few men and a couple of women, aged 18 to 49 years, made up the cohort. For each donor, CD4 naive and CD4 memory were each run on three plates, CD8 naive on two plates, and CD8 memory on one plate. Blood TCR repertoires of five healthy adults were deeply sequenced to estimate repertoire size and the extent of clonotype sharing between individuals. To increase sequencing depth and limit assay-specific biases, different laboratories used diverse techniques to prepare libraries and sequence TCR repertoires. Each donor's leukapheresis produced roughly between roughly 0.94 and 9.5 billion PBMCs.

CD8 naive samples were obtained by positive selection for CCR7 among CD45RO-negative cells, yielding a CD45RA+CCR7+ population from which TemRA cells were excluded. Donors were healthy HIV-negative adults with no recently reported acute infections or vaccinations. Every donor was a Caucasian adult residing in Nashville, Tennessee, USA. Blood was collected by leukapheresis, and PBMCs were isolated by Ficoll-Histopaque density gradient centrifugation and then cryopreserved in liquid nitrogen vapor phase. Purity and quantity of every magnetically sorted T cell population were checked by analytical flow cytometry. Each sorted fraction had its genomic DNA isolated and then quantified by UV absorbance on a Nanodrop 2000c. The full study reports these points: Larger estimated clonotype richness was generally found for naive subsets than for memory subsets. The small number of donors limited the genetic and exposure-history diversity represented. Higher generation probabilities were observed for clonotypes shared by all four sorted-subset donors than for non-shared clonotypes. Sharing across a few donors was observed for around 5% of naive CD4, over 3% of naive CD8, over 2% of memory CD4, and roughly 0.4% of memory CD8 clonotypes. Only blood was sampled, and tissue TCR repertoires likely differ from those in blood. Incomplete sequencing was indicated by rarefaction of sorted-subset datasets, despite the large sequencing depth. Pairwise subsampling indicated that sequencing depth was expected to affect the degree of clonotype sharing among donors.

The CDR3 sequence holds 12 residues, the cysteine and phenylalanine included. Only the CDR3 DNA is retained, 36 bases long and in frame from the first base. CDR1 and CDR2, per the germline V gene, are MNHEY and SVGAGI. The trim is 5 bases for V and 5 bases for J, with a gap of 10 bases between the germline ends. TCR CDR3 regions were amplified from genomic DNA by multiplex PCR using the deep immunoSEQ assay. Extracted genomic DNA from each cell subset was spread evenly across all wells of several immunoSEQ 96-well plates, with each plate serving as a replicate. For sorted subsets, each replicate PCR was loaded with around 200 ng genomic DNA, equivalent to roughly 30,000 T cell genomes. Purified libraries were measured with a Qubit 3.0 fluorometer, size-checked on a Bioanalyzer 2100, and measured again with the KAPA Library Quantification kit. Every immunoSEQ 96-well plate was sequenced on a dedicated single-read 150-cycle Illumina NextSeq 550 flow cell. Turning to the authors' computational methods: Because the immunoSEQ output included only junctional sequences and no quality scores, the filtering could not be the same as the filtering used for full-length reads. To assign V/J genes and CDR3, sequences were annotated using PyIR, a Python wrapper for IgBLAST v1.9, with IMGT germline references. Reads were filtered out if the reads had weak V/J assignments (E-value above 1e-6), no CDR3, stop codons, out-of-frame junctions, or ambiguous translated residues. V3J clonotypes were defined as sequences sharing the same inferred V gene, J gene, and CDR3 amino acid sequence. Percentage overlap between repertoires was computed as shared unique clonotypes divided by the size of the smaller repertoire. Three approaches were used to assess repertoire richness: RTK rarefaction, the Chao1 estimator, and Recon v2.1 estimates of unobserved clonotypes. OLGA was used to compute generation probabilities for all TCRbeta clonotypes that the gDNA method yielded from a few donors. TCRdb stores this immuneACCESS table with in-frame sequences only. Part of the clones is absent; in the studies checked, under half of the shortfall reflects unresolved V genes, and no reason is known for the rest. The V and J calls and the clone size are those of that table, but D and trimming were determined from the DNA. The sample data list under 1 million clones, and about 96% of these were observed just once. The top ten clones comprise roughly 0.23% of the sample.

Comment on this clone: Its specific antigen is unknown. The record has no base qualities; no much larger clone is one base away.

The rearranged segments are TRBV6-5 and TRBJ2-7, with the D gene uncertain. Sequenced input: naive CD8+ T cells sorted from blood. The cell subset or site label here, explained by the study, means: CD45RA+CCR7+. The clonotype comes from a man aged 30 to 45 in good health. The DNA sequence is TGTGCCAGCAGTGAACCAGGCGACGAGCAGTACTTC. Its translation reads: CASSEPGDEQYF.